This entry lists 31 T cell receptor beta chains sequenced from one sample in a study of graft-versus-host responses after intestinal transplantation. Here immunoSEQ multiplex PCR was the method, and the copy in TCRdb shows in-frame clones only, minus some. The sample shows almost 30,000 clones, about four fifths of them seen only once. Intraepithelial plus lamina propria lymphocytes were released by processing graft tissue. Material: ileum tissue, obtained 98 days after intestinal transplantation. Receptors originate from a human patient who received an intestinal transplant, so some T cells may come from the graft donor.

The CDR3 reads CASSLASLGTDTQYF. The CDR3 DNA reads TGTGCCAGCAGCTTAGCGTCTCTCGGCACAGATACGCAGTATTTT. This chain joins TRBV11-3 and TRBJ2-3; D call uncertain. This CDR3 is 15 amino acids long. Trimming stripped 1 base from V and 1 base from J, with 9 bases between. From germline, CDR1 is SGHNT and CDR2 YENEEA.

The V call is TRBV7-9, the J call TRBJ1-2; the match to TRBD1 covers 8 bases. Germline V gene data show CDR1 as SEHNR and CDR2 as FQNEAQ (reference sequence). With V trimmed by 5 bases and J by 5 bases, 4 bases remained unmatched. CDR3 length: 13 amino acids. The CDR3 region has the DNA TGTGCCAGCAGCGGAAGACAGGGGTATGGCTACACCTTC. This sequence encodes CASSGRQGYGYTF.

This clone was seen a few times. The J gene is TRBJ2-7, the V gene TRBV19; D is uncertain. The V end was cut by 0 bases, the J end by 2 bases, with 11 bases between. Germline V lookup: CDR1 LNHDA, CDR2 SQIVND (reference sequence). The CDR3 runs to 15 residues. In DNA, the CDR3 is TGTGCCAGTAGTATAGATACAGAAGGAACCTACGAGCAGTACTTC. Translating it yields CASSIDTEGTYEQYF. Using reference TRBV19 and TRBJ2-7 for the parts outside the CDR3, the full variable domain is DGGITQSPKYLFRKEGQNVTLSCEQNLNHDAMYWYRQDPGQGLRLIYYSQIVNDFQKGDIAEGYSVSREKKESFPLTVTSAQKNPTAFYLCASSIDTEGTYEQYFGPGTRLTVT.

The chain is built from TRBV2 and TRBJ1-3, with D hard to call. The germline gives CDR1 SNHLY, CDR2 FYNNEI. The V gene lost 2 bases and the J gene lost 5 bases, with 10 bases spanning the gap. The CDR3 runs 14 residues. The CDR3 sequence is CASSEKRARNTIYF. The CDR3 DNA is TGTGCCAGCAGTGAAAAGCGGGCCCGAAACACCATATATTTT.

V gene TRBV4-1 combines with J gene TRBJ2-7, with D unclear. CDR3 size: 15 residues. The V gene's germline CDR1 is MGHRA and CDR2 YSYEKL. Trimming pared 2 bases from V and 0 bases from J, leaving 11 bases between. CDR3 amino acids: CASSQFGGFSYEQYF. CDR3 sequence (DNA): TGCGCCAGCAGCCAATTTGGCGGATTCTCCTACGAGCAGTACTTC.

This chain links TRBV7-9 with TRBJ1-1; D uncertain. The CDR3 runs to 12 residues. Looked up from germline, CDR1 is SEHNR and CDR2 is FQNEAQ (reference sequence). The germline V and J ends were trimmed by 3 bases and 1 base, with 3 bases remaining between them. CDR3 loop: CASSLENTEAFF. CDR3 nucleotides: TGTGCCAGCAGCTTGGAGAACACTGAAGCTTTCTTT.

For the CDR3, the DNA is TGTGCCTGGAGTGGTGACGGTTTGCCCGGAGGCTTCACTGAAGCTTTCTTT. This sequence encodes CAWSGDGLPGGFTEAFF. The genes are TRBV30 and TRBJ1-1; D remains ambiguous. The CDR3 length is 17 residues. Germline loops: CDR1 GTSNPN, CDR2 SVGIG (reference sequence). V was trimmed by 1 base and J by 4 bases, leaving 22 bases between them.

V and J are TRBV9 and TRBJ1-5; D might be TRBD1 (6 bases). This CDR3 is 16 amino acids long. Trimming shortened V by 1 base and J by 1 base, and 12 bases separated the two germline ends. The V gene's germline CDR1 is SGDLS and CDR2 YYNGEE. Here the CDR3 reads CASSVNRVGSNQPQHF. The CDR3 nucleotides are TGTGCCAGCAGCGTAAACAGGGTTGGCAGCAATCAGCCCCAGCATTTT. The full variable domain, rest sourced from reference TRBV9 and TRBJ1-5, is DSGVTQTPKHLITATGQRVTLRCSPRSGDLSVYWYQQSLDQGLQFLIQYYNGEERAKGNILERFSAQQFPDLHSELNLSSLELGDSALYFCASSVNRVGSNQPQHFGDGTRLSIL.

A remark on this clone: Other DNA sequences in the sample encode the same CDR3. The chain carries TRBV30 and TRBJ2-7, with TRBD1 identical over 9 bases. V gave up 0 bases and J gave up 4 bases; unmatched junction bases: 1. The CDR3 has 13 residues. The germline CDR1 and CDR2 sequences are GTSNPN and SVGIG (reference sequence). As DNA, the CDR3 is TGTGCCTGGAGTGTGGGACAGGGTTACGAGCAGTACTTC. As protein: CAWSVGQGYEQYF. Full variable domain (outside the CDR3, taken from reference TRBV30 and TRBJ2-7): SQTIHQWPATLVQPVGSPLSLECTVEGTSNPNLYWYRQAAGRGLQLLFYSVGIGQISSEVPQNLSASRPQDRQFILSSKKLLLSDSGFYLCAWSVGQGYEQYFGPGTRLTVT.

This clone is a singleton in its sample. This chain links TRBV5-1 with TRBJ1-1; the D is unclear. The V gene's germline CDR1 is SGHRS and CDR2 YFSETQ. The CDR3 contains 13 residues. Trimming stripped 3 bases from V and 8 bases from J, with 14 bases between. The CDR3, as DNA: TGCGCCAGCAGCTCTCCACAGCACCGGGAAGCTTTCTTT. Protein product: CASSSPQHREAFF.

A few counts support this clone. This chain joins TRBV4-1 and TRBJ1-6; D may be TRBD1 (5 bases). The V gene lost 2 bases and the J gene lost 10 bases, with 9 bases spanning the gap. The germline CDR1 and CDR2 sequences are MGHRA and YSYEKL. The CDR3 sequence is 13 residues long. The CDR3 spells CASSQSRDSPLHF. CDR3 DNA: TGCGCCAGCAGCCAATCGAGGGACTCACCCCTCCACTTT.

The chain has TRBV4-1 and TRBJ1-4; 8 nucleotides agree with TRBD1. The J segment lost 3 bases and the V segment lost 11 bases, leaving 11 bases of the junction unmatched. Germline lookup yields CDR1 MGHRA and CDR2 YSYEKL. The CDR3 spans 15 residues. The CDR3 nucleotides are TGCGCCTTCCGGGGCAGGGGGCAGGCTAATGAAAAACTGTTTTTT. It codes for CAFRGRGQANEKLFF.

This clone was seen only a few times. The CDR3, as DNA: TGTGCCAGCAGCTGGGGTCGGGCTTTGAACACTGAAGCTTTCTTT. It specifies CASSWGRALNTEAFF. The rearrangement links TRBV28 to TRBJ1-1; D remains unclear. CDR1 is MDHEN, CDR2 SYDVKM, per germline. Deletions cut 6 bases from V and 0 bases from J, with 14 bases between. This CDR3 contains 15 residues.

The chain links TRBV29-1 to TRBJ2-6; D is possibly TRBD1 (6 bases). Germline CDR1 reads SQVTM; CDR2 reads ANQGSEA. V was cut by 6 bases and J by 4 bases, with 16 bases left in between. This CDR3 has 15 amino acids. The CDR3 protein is CSVEIQGSGANVLTF. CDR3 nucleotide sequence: TGCAGCGTCGAAATACAGGGTTCCGGGGCCAACGTCCTGACTTTC.

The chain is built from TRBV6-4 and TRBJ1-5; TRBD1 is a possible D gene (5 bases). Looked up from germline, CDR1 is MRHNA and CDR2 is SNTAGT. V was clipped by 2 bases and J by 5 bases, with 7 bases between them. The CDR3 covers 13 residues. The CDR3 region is CASSDPTDQPQHF. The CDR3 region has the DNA TGTGCCAGCAGTGACCCGACAGATCAGCCCCAGCATTTT.

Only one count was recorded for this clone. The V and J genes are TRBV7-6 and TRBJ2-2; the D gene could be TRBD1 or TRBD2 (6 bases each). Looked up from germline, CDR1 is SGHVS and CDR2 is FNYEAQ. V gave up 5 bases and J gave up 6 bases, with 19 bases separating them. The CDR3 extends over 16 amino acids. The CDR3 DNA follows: TGTGCCAGCAGCCTTTTGGTCGGGGGCGGGGCCGGGGAGCTGTTTTTT. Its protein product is CASSLLVGGGAGELFF.

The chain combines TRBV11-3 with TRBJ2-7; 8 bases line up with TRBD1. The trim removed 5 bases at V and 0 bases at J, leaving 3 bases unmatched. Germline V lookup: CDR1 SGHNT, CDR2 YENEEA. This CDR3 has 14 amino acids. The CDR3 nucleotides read TGTGCCAGCAGCCCAGGGGGCAGCTCCTACGAGCAGTACTTC. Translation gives CASSPGGSSYEQYF.

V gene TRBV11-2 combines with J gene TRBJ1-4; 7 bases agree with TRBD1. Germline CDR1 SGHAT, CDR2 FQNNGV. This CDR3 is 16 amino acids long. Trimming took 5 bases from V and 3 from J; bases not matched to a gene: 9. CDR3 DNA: TGTGCCAGCAGCCCCAGGGGGGTAGGAGCTAATGAAAAACTGTTTTTT. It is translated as CASSPRGVGANEKLFF.

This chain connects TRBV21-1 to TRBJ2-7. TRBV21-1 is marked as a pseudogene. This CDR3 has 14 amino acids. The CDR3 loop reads CASTYGGGPYEQYF. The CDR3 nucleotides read TGTGCCAGCACCTACGGTGGGGGGCCCTACGAGCAGTACTTC.

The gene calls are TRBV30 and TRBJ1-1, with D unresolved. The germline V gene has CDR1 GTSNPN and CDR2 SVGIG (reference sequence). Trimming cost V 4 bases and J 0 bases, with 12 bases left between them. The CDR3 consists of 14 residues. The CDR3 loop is CAWTPWRVNTEAFF. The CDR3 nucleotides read TGTGCCTGGACCCCTTGGCGGGTGAACACTGAAGCTTTCTTT.

In DNA, the CDR3 is TGTGCCAGCAGTCCCCGGGACAGGGATCTAGATACGCAGTATTTT. Protein sequence: CASSPRDRDLDTQYF. This chain links TRBV27 with TRBJ2-3; 9 nucleotides line up with TRBD1. V was clipped by 5 bases and J by 5 bases; unmatched bases: 8. The CDR3 is 15 residues long. CDR1 is MNHEY, CDR2 SMNVEV, per germline (reference sequence).

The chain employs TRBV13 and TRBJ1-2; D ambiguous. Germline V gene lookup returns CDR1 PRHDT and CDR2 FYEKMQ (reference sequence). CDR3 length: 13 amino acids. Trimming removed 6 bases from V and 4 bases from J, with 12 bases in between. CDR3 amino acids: CASRDSLFYGYTF. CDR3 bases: TGTGCCAGCAGAGACTCCCTCTTCTATGGCTACACCTTC.

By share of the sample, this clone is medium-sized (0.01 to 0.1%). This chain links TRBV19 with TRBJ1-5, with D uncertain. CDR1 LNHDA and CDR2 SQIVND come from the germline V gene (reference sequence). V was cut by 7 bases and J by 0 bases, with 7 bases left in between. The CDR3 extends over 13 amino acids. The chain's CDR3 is CASKIDSNQPQHF. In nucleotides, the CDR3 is TGTGCCAGTAAGATTGATAGCAATCAGCCCCAGCATTTT.

In DNA form, the CDR3 reads TGTGCCAGCAGCTTAGGCGGGGGGCTGACAGAGACCCAGTACTTC. As protein: CASSLGGGLTETQYF. The chain carries TRBV13 and TRBJ2-5; weak D call: TRBD2 (7 bases). Germline values: CDR1 PRHDT, CDR2 FYEKMQ (reference sequence). Trimming pared 0 bases from V and 4 bases from J, leaving 12 bases between. The length of the CDR3 is 15 residues.

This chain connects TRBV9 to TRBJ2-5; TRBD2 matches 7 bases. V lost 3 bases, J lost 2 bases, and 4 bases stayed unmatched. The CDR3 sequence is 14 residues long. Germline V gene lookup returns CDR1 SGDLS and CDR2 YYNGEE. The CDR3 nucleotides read TGTGCCAGCAGCGCGACTAGCAATCAAGAGACCCAGTACTTC. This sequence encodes CASSATSNQETQYF.

The CDR3 loop reads CASIALRANVLTF. DNA of the CDR3: TGTGCCAGCATTGCCCTCAGAGCCAACGTCCTGACTTTC. The chain links TRBV7-3 to TRBJ2-6; D uncertain. Trimming stripped 7 bases from V and 7 bases from J, with 11 bases between. The length of the CDR3 is 13 residues. CDR1 is SGHTA and CDR2 is FQGTGA in the germline V gene.

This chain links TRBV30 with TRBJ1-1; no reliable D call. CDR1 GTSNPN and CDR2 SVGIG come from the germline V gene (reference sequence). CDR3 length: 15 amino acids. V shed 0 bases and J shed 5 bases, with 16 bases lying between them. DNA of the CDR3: TGTGCCTGGAGTGTGAGGGTCAGAGTAAAGACTGAAGCTTTCTTT. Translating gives CAWSVRVRVKTEAFF.

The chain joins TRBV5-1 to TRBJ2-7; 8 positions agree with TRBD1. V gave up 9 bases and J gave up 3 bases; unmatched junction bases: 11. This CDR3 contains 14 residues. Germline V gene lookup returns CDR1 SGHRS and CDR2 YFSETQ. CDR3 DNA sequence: TGCGCCACGTCAGTTACAGGGGGAAGCTACGAGCAGTACTTC. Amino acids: CATSVTGGSYEQYF.

The CDR3 DNA is TGTGCCAGCAGCTTGGCATTGGGGCGGAACTCCTACAATGAGCAGTTCTTC. Translation: CASSLALGRNSYNEQFF. The V call is TRBV5-6, the J call TRBJ2-1; TRBD1 might be the D (5 bases). CDR1 is SGHDT and CDR2 is YYEEEE in the germline V gene. Trimming cost V 0 bases and J 0 bases, with 13 bases left between them. This CDR3 has 17 residues.

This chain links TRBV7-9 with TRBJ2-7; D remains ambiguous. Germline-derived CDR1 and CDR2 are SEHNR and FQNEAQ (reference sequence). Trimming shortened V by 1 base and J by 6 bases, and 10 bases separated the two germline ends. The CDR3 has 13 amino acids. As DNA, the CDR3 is TGTGCCAGCAGCTTAGTTTTGCAAGGCGAGCAGTACTTC. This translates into CASSLVLQGEQYF.

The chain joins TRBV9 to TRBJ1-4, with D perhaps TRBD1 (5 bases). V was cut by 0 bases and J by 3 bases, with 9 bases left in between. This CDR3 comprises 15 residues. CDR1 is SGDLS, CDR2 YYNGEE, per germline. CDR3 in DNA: TGTGCCAGCAGCGTAGACAGGTCTGCTAATGAAAAACTGTTTTTT. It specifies CASSVDRSANEKLFF. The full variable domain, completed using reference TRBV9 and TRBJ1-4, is DSGVTQTPKHLITATGQRVTLRCSPRSGDLSVYWYQQSLDQGLQFLIQYYNGEERAKGNILERFSAQQFPDLHSELNLSSLELGDSALYFCASSVDRSANEKLFFGSGTQLSVL.